Listed below are T cell receptor beta chains from one sample, sequenced in a study of T cells after yellow fever vaccination. TCRdb re-called the 5' RACE reads with MiXCR, one entry per CDR3 protein. The sample carries 150,000 or so distinct CDR3 sequences, under 8% recorded once. This specimen consisted of CD4+ T cells sorted from PBMCs, obtained 10 days after the yellow fever booster vaccination. These receptors all come from a man aged 30 to 39 who received the YFV17D yellow fever vaccine. CDR3s include the opening cysteine and the closing phenylalanine or tryptophan. The D gene is left open where the match is weak. Size is stated for part of the rows, as once, few or many counts, or as a class when the clone is expanded.

V gene	J gene	clone size	D gene	CDR3 DNA	CDR3 protein
TRBV9	TRBJ2-3	many	NA	TGTGCCAGCAGCACCCGACCGGGCACAGATACGCAGTATTTT	CASSTRPGTDTQYF
TRBV4-3	TRBJ2-2	NA	TRBD2	TGCGCCAGCAGCCAAGATCGGGCTAGCGGGAGGGCCTTCACCGGGGAGCTGTTTTTT	CASSQDRASGRAFTGELFF
TRBV7-3	TRBJ2-1	many	TRBD2	TGTGCCAGCAGCTTAGCGGGAGGGGACAATGAGCAGTTCTTC	CASSLAGGDNEQFF
TRBV11-2	TRBJ2-3	medium-sized	TRBD2	TGTGCCAGCAGCTTAGAAGATTCATTCGGGAGGACCGAAGATACGCAGTATTTT	CASSLEDSFGRTEDTQYF
TRBV11-2	TRBJ1-6	many	NA	TGTGCCAGCAGCCACGAACCGAATTCACCCCTCCACTTT	CASSHEPNSPLHF
TRBV7-2	TRBJ2-3	many	NA	TGTGCCAGCAGCTTAGGCGGACCCACAGATACGCAGTATTTT	CASSLGGPTDTQYF
TRBV5-1	TRBJ2-3	many	NA	TGCGCCAGCGCAGGAAGGGTCGGAGGCACAGATACGCAGTATTTT	CASAGRVGGTDTQYF
TRBV10-3	TRBJ2-5	many	NA	TGTGCCATCTCGAAGGAGTTCCAAGAGACCCAGTACTTC	CAISKEFQETQYF
TRBV4-3	TRBJ2-7	few	NA	TGCGCCAGCAGCCAAGATATCCTAGGGGAGACCTACGAGCAGTACTTC	CASSQDILGETYEQYF
TRBV11-2	TRBJ2-7	few	TRBD2	TGTGCCAGCAGCTCGGCCGGGACTAGCGGGAGGTCCCGGACCTACGAGCAGTACTTC	CASSSAGTSGRSRTYEQYF
TRBV28	TRBJ1-4	NA	NA	TGTGCATCTGAGGGCCTCGGTGAAAAACTGTTTTTT	CASEGLGEKLFF
TRBV11-2	TRBJ2-1	many	NA	TGTGCCAGCAGCTTATCAGAGGAAGGTGAGCAGTTCTTC	CASSLSEEGEQFF
TRBV5-1	TRBJ2-7	many	NA	TGCGCCAGCAGCTTGGCCTTGGACAGATCGAGCTCCTACGAGCAGTACTTC	CASSLALDRSSSYEQYF
TRBV7-3	TRBJ2-5	NA	NA	TGTGCCAGCAGCTTAAGTGGGAGTTCGGGAGAGACCCAGTACTTC	CASSLSGSSGETQYF
TRBV5-1	TRBJ2-5	many	NA	TGCGCCAGCAGCTTGGCCAACGAGGAGACCCAGTACTTC	CASSLANEETQYF
TRBV5-1	TRBJ2-1	many	NA	TGCGCCAGCAGCCGAAGGACCGATAACTACAATGAGCAGTTCTTC	CASSRRTDNYNEQFF
TRBV4-2	TRBJ2-7	NA	NA	TGTGCCAGCAGCCAAGATGAAGGAGAGCAGTACTTC	CASSQDEGEQYF
TRBV5-1	TRBJ2-2	many	TRBD2	TGCGCCAGCAGCTCGGGGCTAGCGGGCCAAGCGAACCCCGGGGAGCTGTTTTTT	CASSSGLAGQANPGELFF
TRBV5-4	TRBJ2-2	few	TRBD1	TGTGCCAGCAGCACACCGGGACAGGGCCTGGCGAACACCGGGGAGCTGTTTTTT	CASSTPGQGLANTGELFF
TRBV4-3	TRBJ2-7	few	TRBD2	TGCGCCAGCAGCCGCGAGACTAGCGGGGGCTACGAGCAGTACTTC	CASSRETSGGYEQYF
TRBV7-2	TRBJ2-3	many	NA	TGTGCCAGCAGCCCAAGCGGGCTTACGACGCAGTATTTT	CASSPSGLTTQYF
TRBV28	TRBJ2-5	few	TRBD2	TGTGCCATAACGGGAGGGTCCCCGGGCCAGTACTTC	CAITGGSPGQYF
TRBV2	TRBJ2-3	many	NA	TGTGCCAGCAGCGTACAGGGAGCTAGCACAGATACGCAGTATTTT	CASSVQGASTDTQYF
TRBV19	TRBJ2-6	few	TRBD1	TGTGCCAGTAGTCCGCACGGACAGGGGGCGTTTTCTGGGGCCAACGTCCTGACTTTC	CASSPHGQGAFSGANVLTF
TRBV4-3	TRBJ2-7	many	TRBD2	TGCGCCAGCAGCCAAGTCCCCGGGACTAGCGGGAAAGGCCGGTCCTACGAGCAGTACTTC	CASSQVPGTSGKGRSYEQYF
TRBV12-3/TRBV12-4	TRBJ2-2	many	NA	TGTGCCAGCAGTTTCGGTGACGGGGAGCTGTTTTTT	CASSFGDGELFF
TRBV12-3/TRBV12-4	TRBJ2-5	NA	TRBD1	TGTGCCAGCAGTCCCGGGACAGGGACGCAAGAGACCCAGTACTTC	CASSPGTGTQETQYF
TRBV19	TRBJ2-7	many	NA	TGTGCCAGTAGATCGGATTACTACGAGCAGTACTTC	CASRSDYYEQYF
TRBV5-4	TRBJ2-3	many	TRBD2	TGTGCCAGCGGGGGACCTAGCGGGAGAATGTCAGATACGCAGTATTTT	CASGGPSGRMSDTQYF
TRBV20-1	TRBJ2-7	many	TRBD1	TGCAGTGCTAGAGATCGGACAGGTTATTTTGGGCAGTACTTC	CSARDRTGYFGQYF
TRBV28	TRBJ2-1	many	NA	TGTGCCAGCAGTTTACGTGGGACTGAGCAGTTCTTC	CASSLRGTEQFF
TRBV2	TRBJ1-5	few	NA	TGTGCCAGTCAACCCACATCAGGGACTAATCAGCCCCAGCATTTT	CASQPTSGTNQPQHF
TRBV7-2	TRBJ2-7	few	NA	TGTGCCAGCAGCTTAGATTCAGGGAACGAGCAGTACTTC	CASSLDSGNEQYF
TRBV29-1	TRBJ2-5	many	NA	TGCAGCGTTGTAGTTAGGACGGAGACCCAGTACTTC	CSVVVRTETQYF
TRBV9	TRBJ2-5	many	TRBD2	TGTGCCAGCAGCGTAACCATCCGGGCTAGCGGGAGTGAGACCCAGTACTTC	CASSVTIRASGSETQYF
TRBV2	TRBJ1-2	many	NA	TGTGCCAGCAGTGAACCGACGTACTATGGCTACACCTTC	CASSEPTYYGYTF
TRBV9	TRBJ2-5	many	TRBD1	TGTGCCAGCAGCCCGGGACAGGGGCTACGCGAGACCCAGTACTTC	CASSPGQGLRETQYF
TRBV12-3/TRBV12-4	TRBJ1-5	once	TRBD1	TGTGCCAGCAGCCAACTACAGGGGGCGCGAAATCAGCCCCAGCATTTT	CASSQLQGARNQPQHF
TRBV6-5	TRBJ2-3	NA	NA	TGTGCCAGCACTACTACTTCGGATACGCAGTATTTT	CASTTTSDTQYF
TRBV7-2	TRBJ2-2	many	NA	TGCGCCAGCAGCTTGTCGGGGACCGGGGAGCTGTTTTTT	CASSLSGTGELFF
TRBV12-3/TRBV12-4	TRBJ2-6	many	TRBD1	TGTGCCAGCAGAGGACGACAGGGGGAATCTGGGGCCAACGTCCTGACTTTC	CASRGRQGESGANVLTF
TRBV20-1	TRBJ1-4	many	NA	TGCAGTGCTAGGCCCTGGACAGATTCACAAAAACTGTTTTTT	CSARPWTDSQKLFF